This T cell receptor beta chain derives from a study of T-cell reconstitution after alpha-beta-depleted transplantation in children. General study results and limits: The study reportedly traced alpha-beta T cells about two months after transplant to several hundred expanded graft clones. The high TCRbeta diversity at day 60 in some patients came from surviving recipient T cells and thymic progenitors. T-cell counts and diversity at one year post-transplant came mainly from newly produced T cells.

Preparation of the TCRbeta library was carried out with unique molecular identifiers. MiXCR, applied by TCRdb to the PCR reads, yields one record per CDR3 protein. The sample consists of over 200,000 distinct CDR3 sequences, under 8.5% of them appearing once. In regard to this clonotype: Its target is not known.

The sequence was collected from a male patient between 2 and 10 years old who had a stem cell transplant for acute myeloid leukemia, so the T cells may come from the graft donor. The input for sequencing was PBMCs, mostly from graft donor cells, taken 360 days after TCRalphabeta/CD19-depleted stem cell transplant.

CDR3 sequence: CASSLMVQGGNQPQHF. In DNA form, the CDR3 reads TGTGCCAGCAGCTTAATGGTGCAGGGAGGCAATCAGCCCCAGCATTTT. This sequence joins TRBV7-2 and TRBJ1-5; D is perhaps TRBD1 (5 bases). Trimming pared 2 bases from V and 2 bases from J, leaving 13 bases between. The CDR3 has 16 residues. Germline V gene data show CDR1 as SGHTA and CDR2 as FQGNSA.